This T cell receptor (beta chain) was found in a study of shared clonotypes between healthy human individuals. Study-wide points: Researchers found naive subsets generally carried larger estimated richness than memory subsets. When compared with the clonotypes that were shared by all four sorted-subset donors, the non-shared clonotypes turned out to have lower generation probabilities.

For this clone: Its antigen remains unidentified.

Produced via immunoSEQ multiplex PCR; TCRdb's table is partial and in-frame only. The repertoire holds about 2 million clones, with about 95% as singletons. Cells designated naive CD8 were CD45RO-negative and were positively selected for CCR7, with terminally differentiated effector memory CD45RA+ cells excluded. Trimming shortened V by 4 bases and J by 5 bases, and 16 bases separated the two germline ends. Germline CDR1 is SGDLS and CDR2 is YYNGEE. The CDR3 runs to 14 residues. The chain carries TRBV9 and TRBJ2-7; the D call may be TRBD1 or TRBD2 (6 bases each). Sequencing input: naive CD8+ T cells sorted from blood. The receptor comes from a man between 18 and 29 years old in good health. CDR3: CASSNLRGPNEQYF. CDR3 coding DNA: TGTGCCAGCAGCAACCTCCGGGGGCCCAACGAGCAGTACTTC.